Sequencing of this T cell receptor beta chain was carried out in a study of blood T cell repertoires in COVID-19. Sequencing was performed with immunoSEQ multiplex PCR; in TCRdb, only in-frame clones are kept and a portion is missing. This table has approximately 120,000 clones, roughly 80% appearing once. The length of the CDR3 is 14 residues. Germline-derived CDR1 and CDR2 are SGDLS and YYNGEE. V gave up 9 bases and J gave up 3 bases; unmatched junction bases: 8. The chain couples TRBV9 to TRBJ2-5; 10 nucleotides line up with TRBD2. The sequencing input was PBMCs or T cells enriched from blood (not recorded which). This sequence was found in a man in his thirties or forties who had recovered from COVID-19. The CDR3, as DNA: TGTGCCACGGGGCCGGGACTAGCGAAAGAGACCCAGTACTTC. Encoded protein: CATGPGLAKETQYF. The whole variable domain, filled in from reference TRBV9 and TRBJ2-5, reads DSGVTQTPKHLITATGQRVTLRCSPRSGDLSVYWYQQSLDQGLQFLIQYYNGEERAKGNILERFSAQQFPDLHSELNLSSLELGDSALYFCATGPGLAKETQYFGPGTRLLVL.